The following is a T cell receptor (beta chain) sequence with its context. It has no known antigen specificity. The sample holds no much larger clone one base away, and base qualities are not on file. CDR1 MNHEY and CDR2 SVGAGI were looked up in the germline V gene. V is pared back by 4 bases and J by 16 bases, with 11 bases lying between the germline termini. CDR3 length: 11 amino acids, cysteine to phenylalanine. Kept here is only the CDR3 DNA, which spans 33 bases and is read in frame from base 1. CD8 naive samples were CD45RO-negative cells positively selected for CCR7, giving a CD45RA+CCR7+ population that excluded TemRA cells. Healthy HIV-negative adults with no recently reported acute infections or vaccinations were included as donors. Only Caucasian adults living in Nashville, Tennessee, USA were represented among the donors. Blood was collected by leukapheresis, and PBMCs were isolated by Ficoll-Histopaque density gradient centrifugation and then cryopreserved in liquid nitrogen vapor phase. Analytical flow cytometry was used to check the purity and quantity of every magnetically sorted T cell population. Genomic DNA was isolated from every sorted fraction and measured by UV absorbance on a Nanodrop 2000c.

The data derive from a study of shared clonotypes between healthy human individuals (dated by TCRdb to the early 2020s). Context from the whole study: Three men and a couple of women, aged 18 to 49 years, made up the cohort. To increase sequencing depth and limit assay-specific biases, TCR repertoire library preparation and sequencing were carried out by different laboratories using diverse techniques. Blood TCR repertoires of 5 or 6 healthy adults were deeply sequenced to estimate repertoire size and the extent of clonotype sharing between individuals. Per donor, three plates each were used for CD4 naive and CD4 memory, two for CD8 naive, and one for CD8 memory. Each donor's leukapheresis produced roughly between roughly 0.85 and 10 billion PBMCs.

The paper as a whole reports these results and caveats: Across a handful of donors, approximately 5% of naive CD4, approximately 3.6% of naive CD8, 2.3% of memory CD4, and 0.4% of memory CD8 clonotypes were shared. Compared with non-shared clonotypes, the clonotypes found in all four sorted-subset donors had higher generation probabilities. Larger estimated clonotype richness was generally found for naive subsets than for memory subsets. Sampling was restricted to blood, and TCR repertoires in tissues likely differ from the TCR repertoires found in blood. Pairwise subsampling led to the expectation that sequencing depth would affect the degree of clonotype sharing among donors. Because the study included only a small number of donors, the genetic and exposure-history diversity represented was limited. Incomplete sequencing was indicated by rarefaction of sorted-subset datasets, despite the large sequencing depth.

Using the deep immunoSEQ assay, TCR CDR3 regions were amplified from genomic DNA by multiplex PCR. Extracted genomic DNA from each cell subset was spread evenly across all wells of several immunoSEQ 96-well plates, with each plate serving as a replicate. Each replicate PCR for sorted subsets received approximately 220 ng genomic DNA, equal to tens of thousands of T cell genomes. Purified libraries were quantified with a Qubit 3.0 fluorometer, sized on a Bioanalyzer 2100, and re-quantified with the KAPA Library Quantification kit. Each immunoSEQ 96-well plate was sequenced on its own single-read 150-cycle Illumina NextSeq 550 flow cell. Per the authors' processing: Because the immunoSEQ output held only junctional sequences and lacked quality scores, the filtering could not match the filtering applied to full-length reads. Sequences were annotated with PyIR, a Python wrapper for IgBLAST v1.9, using IMGT germline references to assign V/J genes and CDR3. Any read was removed if the V/J assignment was weak (E-value above 1e-6), the CDR3 was missing, or the read contained stop codons, out-of-frame junctions, or ambiguous translated residues. A V3J clonotype was defined by an identical inferred V gene, J gene, and CDR3 amino acid sequence. Percentage overlap between repertoires was computed as shared unique clonotypes divided by the size of the smaller repertoire. Repertoire richness was assessed with RTK rarefaction, the Chao1 estimator, and Recon v2.1 estimates of unobserved clonotypes. Generation probabilities for all TCRbeta clonotypes obtained by the gDNA method from a few donors were computed using OLGA. Held by TCRdb, this immuneACCESS table contains in-frame sequences only and omits some clones. Under half of the omission traces to an unresolved V gene where checked; the cause of the rest is unknown. The V and J calls and clone size are taken from that table; D and trimming were inferred from the DNA. This sample lists roughly 2 million clones; about 95% were detected once. The biggest ten clones account for roughly 1% of the sample.

This TCR came from a man between 18 and 29 years old in good health. The sample taken for sequencing was naive CD8+ T cells sorted from blood. Interpreted using the paper, the cell subset or site label stands for: CD45RA+CCR7+. The rearrangement combines TRBV6-5 with TRBJ1-6, with no reliable assignment of the D segment. The CDR3 sequence is CASSFRVELHF. The nucleotides are TGTGCCAGCAGTTTTAGGGTAGAACTCCACTTT.